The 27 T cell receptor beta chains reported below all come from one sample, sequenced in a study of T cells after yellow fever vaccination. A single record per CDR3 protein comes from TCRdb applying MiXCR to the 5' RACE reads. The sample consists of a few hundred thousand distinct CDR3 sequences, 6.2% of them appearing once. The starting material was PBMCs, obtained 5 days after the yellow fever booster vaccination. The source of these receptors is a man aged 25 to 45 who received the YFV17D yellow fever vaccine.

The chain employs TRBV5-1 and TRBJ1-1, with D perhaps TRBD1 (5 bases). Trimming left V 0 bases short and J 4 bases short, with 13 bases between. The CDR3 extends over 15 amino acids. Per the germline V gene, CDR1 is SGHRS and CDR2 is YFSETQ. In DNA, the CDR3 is TGCGCCAGCAGCTTGGAATTCAGGGAGGGCACTGAAGCTTTCTTT. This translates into CASSLEFREGTEAFF.

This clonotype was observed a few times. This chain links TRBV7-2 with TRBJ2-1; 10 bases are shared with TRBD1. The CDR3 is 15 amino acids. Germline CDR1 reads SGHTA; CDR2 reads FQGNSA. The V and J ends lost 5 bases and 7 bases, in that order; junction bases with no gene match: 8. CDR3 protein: CASSPGTGEENEQFF. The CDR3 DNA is TGTGCCAGCAGCCCAGGGACAGGGGAAGAAAATGAGCAGTTCTTC.

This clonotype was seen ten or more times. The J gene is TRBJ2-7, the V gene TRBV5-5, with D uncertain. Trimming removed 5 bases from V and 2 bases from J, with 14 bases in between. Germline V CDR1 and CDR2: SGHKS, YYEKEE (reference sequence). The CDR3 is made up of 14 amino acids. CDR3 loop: CASSRSRETYEQYF. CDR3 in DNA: TGTGCCAGCAGTCGTTCCCGAGAAACCTACGAGCAGTACTTC.

In nucleotides, the CDR3 is TGTGCCAGCAGCACGCGACTAGCGGGACCTCTCAACAATGAGCAGTTCTTC. Its translation is CASSTRLAGPLNNEQFF. The rearrangement uses TRBV5-4 and TRBJ2-1, with 11 bases that match TRBD2. Trimming cost V 4 bases and J 5 bases; bases outside gene matches: 11. This CDR3 region has 17 residues. Germline V gene sequence: CDR1 SGHNT, CDR2 YYREEE (reference sequence).

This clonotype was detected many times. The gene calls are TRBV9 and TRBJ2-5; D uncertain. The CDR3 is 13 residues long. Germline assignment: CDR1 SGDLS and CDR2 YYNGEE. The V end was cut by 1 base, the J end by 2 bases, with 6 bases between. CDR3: CASSVRPQETQYF. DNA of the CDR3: TGTGCCAGCAGCGTACGTCCACAAGAGACCCAGTACTTC.

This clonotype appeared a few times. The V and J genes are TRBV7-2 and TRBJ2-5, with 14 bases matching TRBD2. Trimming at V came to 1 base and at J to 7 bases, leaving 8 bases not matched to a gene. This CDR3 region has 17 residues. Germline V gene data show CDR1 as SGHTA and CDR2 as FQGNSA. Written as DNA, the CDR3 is TGTGCCAGCAGCTTAGTTGGACTAGCGGGGGGCCTGAGGACCCAGTACTTC. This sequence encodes CASSLVGLAGGLRTQYF.

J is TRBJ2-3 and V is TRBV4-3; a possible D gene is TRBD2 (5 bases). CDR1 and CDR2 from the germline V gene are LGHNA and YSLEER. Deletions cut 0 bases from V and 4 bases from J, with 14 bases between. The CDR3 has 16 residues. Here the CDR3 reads CASSQESPGFADTQYF. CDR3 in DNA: TGCGCCAGCAGCCAAGAGAGCCCGGGGTTCGCAGATACGCAGTATTTT.

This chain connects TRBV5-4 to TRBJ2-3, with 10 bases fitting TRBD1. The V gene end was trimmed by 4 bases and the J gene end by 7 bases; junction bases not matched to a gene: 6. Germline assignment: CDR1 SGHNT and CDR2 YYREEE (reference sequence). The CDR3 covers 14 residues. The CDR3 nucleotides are TGTGCCAGCAGCCCGAGGACAGGGGGAAATACGCAGTATTTT. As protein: CASSPRTGGNTQYF.

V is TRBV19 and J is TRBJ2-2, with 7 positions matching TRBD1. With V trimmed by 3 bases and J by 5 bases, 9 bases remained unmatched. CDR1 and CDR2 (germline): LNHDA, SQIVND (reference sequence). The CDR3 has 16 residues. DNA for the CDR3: TGTGCCAGTAGTATGCACAGGGGACGGGGAACCGGGGAGCTGTTTTTT. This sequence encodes CASSMHRGRGTGELFF.

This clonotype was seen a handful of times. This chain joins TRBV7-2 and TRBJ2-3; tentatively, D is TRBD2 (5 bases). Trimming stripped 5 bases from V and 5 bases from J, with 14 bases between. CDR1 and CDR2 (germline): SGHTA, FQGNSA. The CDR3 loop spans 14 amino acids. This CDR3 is CASSPVFAGDTQYF. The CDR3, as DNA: TGTGCCAGCAGCCCCGTTTTTGCGGGAGATACGCAGTATTTT.

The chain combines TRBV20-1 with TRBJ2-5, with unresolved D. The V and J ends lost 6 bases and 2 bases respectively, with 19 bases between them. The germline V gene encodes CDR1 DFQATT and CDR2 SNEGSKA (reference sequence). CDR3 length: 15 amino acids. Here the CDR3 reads CSALPLSTHQETQYF. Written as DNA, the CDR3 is TGCAGTGCACTTCCCCTCTCGACACATCAAGAGACCCAGTACTTC.

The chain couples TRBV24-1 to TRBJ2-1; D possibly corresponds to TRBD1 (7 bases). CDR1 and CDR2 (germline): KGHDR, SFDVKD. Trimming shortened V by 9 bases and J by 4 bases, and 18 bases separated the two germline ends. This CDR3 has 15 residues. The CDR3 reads CATAGKGAYYNEQFF. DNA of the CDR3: TGTGCCACCGCGGGGAAGGGGGCGTATTACAATGAGCAGTTCTTC.

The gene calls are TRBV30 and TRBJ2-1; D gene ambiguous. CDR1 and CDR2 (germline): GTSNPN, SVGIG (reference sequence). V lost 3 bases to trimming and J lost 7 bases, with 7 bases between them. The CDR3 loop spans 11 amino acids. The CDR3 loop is CAWRSRNEQFF. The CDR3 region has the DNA TGTGCCTGGAGAAGTAGGAATGAGCAGTTCTTC.

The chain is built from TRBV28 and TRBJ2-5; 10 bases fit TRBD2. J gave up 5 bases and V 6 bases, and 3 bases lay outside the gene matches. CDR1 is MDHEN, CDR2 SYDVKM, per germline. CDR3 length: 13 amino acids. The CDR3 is CASRAGGRETQYF. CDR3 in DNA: TGTGCCAGCAGAGCGGGAGGGCGGGAGACCCAGTACTTC.

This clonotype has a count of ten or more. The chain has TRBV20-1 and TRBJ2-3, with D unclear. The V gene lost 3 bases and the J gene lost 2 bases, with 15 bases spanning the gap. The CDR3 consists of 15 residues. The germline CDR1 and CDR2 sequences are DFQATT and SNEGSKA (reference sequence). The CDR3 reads CSASVRRIATDTQYF. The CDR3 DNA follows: TGCAGTGCTAGCGTAAGACGGATTGCCACAGATACGCAGTATTTT.

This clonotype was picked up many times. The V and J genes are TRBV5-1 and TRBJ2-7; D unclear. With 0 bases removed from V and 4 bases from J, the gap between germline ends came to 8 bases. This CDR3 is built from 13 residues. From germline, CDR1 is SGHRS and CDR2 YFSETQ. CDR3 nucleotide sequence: TGCGCCAGCAGCTTGGATGACACATACGAGCAGTACTTC. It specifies CASSLDDTYEQYF. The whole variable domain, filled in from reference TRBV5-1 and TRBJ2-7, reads KAGVTQTPRYLIKTRGQQVTLSCSPISGHRSVSWYQQTPGQGLQFLFEYFSETQRNKGNFPGRFSGRQFSNSRSEMNVSTLELGDSALYLCASSLDDTYEQYFGPGTRLTVT.

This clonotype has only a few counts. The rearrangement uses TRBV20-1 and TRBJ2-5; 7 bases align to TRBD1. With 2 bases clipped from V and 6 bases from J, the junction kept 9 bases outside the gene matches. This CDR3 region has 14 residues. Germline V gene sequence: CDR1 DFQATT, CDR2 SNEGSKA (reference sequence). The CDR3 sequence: CSARQLEGAKTQYF. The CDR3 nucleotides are TGCAGTGCTAGACAGCTTGAGGGGGCAAAGACCCAGTACTTC.

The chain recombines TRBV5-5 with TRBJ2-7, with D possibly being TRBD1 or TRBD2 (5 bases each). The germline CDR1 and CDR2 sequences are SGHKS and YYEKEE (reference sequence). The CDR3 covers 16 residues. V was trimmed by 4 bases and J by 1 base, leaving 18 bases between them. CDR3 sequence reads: CASSPQPGRQSYEQYF. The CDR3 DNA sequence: TGTGCCAGCAGCCCCCAACCGGGACGCCAGTCCTACGAGCAGTACTTC.

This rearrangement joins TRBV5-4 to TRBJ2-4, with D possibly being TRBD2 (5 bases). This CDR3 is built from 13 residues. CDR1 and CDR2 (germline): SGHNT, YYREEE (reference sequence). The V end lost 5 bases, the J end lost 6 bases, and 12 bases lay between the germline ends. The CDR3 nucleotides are TGTGCCAGCAGTCGTGAGGGCCGAAACATTCAGTACTTC. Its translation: CASSREGRNIQYF.

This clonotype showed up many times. CDR3 sequence (DNA): TGCGCCAGCAGCGGAGGTTCAACTGGAAACATTCAGTACTTC. This encodes CASSGGSTGNIQYF. The V call is TRBV5-1, the J call TRBJ2-4, with D perhaps matching TRBD2 (5 bases). Germline CDR1 and CDR2: SGHRS and YFSETQ. The ends were cut back, 4 bases at V and 6 bases at J, with 14 bases in the middle. This CDR3 has 14 amino acids.

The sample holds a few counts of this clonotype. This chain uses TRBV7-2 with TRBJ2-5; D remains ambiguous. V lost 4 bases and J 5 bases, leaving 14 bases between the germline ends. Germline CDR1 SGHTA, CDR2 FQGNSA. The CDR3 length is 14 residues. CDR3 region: CASSSYSVRETQYF. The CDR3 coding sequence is TGTGCCAGCAGCTCCTACTCGGTCAGGGAGACCCAGTACTTC.

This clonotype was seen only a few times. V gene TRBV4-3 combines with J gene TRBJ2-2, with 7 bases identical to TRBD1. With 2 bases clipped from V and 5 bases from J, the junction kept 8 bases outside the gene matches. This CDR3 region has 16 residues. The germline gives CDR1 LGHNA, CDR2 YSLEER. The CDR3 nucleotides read TGCGCCAGCAGCCAATCTACGGGACAGATTACCGGGGAGCTGTTTTTT. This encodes CASSQSTGQITGELFF.

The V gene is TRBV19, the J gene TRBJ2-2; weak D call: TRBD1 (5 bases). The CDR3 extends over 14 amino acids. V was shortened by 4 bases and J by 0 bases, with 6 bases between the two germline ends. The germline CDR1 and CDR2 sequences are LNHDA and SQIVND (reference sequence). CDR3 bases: TGTGCCAGTAGTACAGGGACGAACACCGGGGAGCTGTTTTTT. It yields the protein CASSTGTNTGELFF.

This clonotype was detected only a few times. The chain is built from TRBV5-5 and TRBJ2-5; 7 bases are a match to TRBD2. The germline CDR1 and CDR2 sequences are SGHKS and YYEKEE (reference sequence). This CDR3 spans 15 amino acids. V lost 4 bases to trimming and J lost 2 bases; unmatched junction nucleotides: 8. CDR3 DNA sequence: TGTGCCAGCAGCCCTACTCCTAGCGGACAAGAGACCCAGTACTTC. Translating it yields CASSPTPSGQETQYF.

The CDR3 DNA reads TGTGCCAGCAGCTCGGGACAGGGGTTCATCGATACGCAGTATTTT. It yields the protein CASSSGQGFIDTQYF. The genes are TRBV7-9 and TRBJ2-3; 10 bases line up with TRBD1. This CDR3 contains 15 residues. V was pared by 4 bases and J by 6 bases, with 7 bases of the junction left unmatched. Germline V gives CDR1 SEHNR, CDR2 FQNEAQ (reference sequence).

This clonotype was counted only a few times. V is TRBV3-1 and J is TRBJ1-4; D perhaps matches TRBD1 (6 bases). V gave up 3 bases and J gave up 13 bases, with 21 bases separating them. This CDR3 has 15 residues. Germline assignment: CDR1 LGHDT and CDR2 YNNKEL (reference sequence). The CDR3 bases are TGTGCCAGCAGCCACGGGTACGGACAGCAGCAGGGACTGTTTTTT. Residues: CASSHGYGQQQGLFF.

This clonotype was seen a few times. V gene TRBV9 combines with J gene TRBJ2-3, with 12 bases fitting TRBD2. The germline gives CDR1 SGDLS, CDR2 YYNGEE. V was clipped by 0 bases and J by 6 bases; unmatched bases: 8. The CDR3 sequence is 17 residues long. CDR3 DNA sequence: TGTGCCAGCAGCGTAGGACTAGCGGGAGCCACCGGGGATACGCAGTATTTT. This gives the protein CASSVGLAGATGDTQYF.